Listed below are T cell receptor beta chains from one sample, sequenced in a study of blood T cell repertoires in COVID-19. The method was immunoSEQ multiplex PCR; TCRdb's version includes in-frame clones alone and lacks a portion of them. There are about 130,000 clones in the sample; about 80% occur only once, and 10% to 11% lies in the top ten. What was sequenced was peripheral blood. All receptors derive from a human donor in a cohort sampled during active COVID-19. Each CDR3 is given with its conserved first and last residue. The D gene is left open where the match is weak.

>TRBD1|TRBV28|13|TRBJ1-1
CASSTGVPTEAFF
TGTGCCAGCAGTACAGGGGTCCCCACTGAAGCTTTCTTT
>TRBD2|TRBV5-6|14|TRBJ2-7
CASSRTSVAYEQYF
TGTGCCAGCAGCCGGACTAGCGTGGCCTACGAGCAGTACTTC
>-|TRBV2|13|TRBJ2-7
CASSGVVSYEQYF
TGTGCCAGCAGTGGTGTCGTCTCCTACGAGCAGTACTTC
>-|TRBV27|15|TRBJ2-5
CASQRGFRDSETQYF
TGTGCCAGCCAAAGGGGATTCCGGGACTCAGAGACCCAGTACTTC
>-|TRBV19|13|TRBJ1-5
CASSIARDQPQHF
TGTGCCAGTAGTATTGCGAGGGATCAGCCCCAGCATTTT
>-|TRBV5-6|16|TRBJ2-2
CASSLKTASNTGELFF
TGTGCCAGCAGCTTGAAGACAGCGTCGAACACCGGGGAGCTGTTTTTT
>-|TRBV5-1|14|TRBJ1-2
CASSFAGDSNGYTF
TGCGCCAGCAGCTTTGCAGGGGATTCAAATGGCTACACCTTC
>-|TRBV10-3|13|TRBJ1-2
CAIRLTDSDGYTF
TGTGCCATCAGGCTCACGGACTCTGATGGCTACACCTTC
>-|TRBV5-1|16|TRBJ1-1
CASSPGTPGMNTEAFF
TGCGCCAGCAGCCCCGGGACACCTGGCATGAACACTGAAGCTTTCTTT
>TRBD1|TRBV19|17|TRBJ1-4
CASSTPDRGQTNEKLFF
TGTGCCAGTAGTACCCCGGACAGGGGGCAGACTAATGAAAAACTGTTTTTT
>TRBD1|TRBV11-2|15|TRBJ2-7
CASSLDSGQGYEQYF
TGTGCCAGCAGCTTAGATTCAGGACAGGGCTACGAGCAGTACTTC
>TRBD2|TRBV27|16|TRBJ2-2
CASRTVAGSNTGELFF
TGTGCCAGCAGAACCGTAGCGGGGAGCAATACCGGGGAGCTGTTTTTT
>-|TRBV3-1/TRBV3-2|13|TRBJ1-5
CASSQERGQPQHF
TGTGCCAGCAGCCAAGAGCGGGGTCAGCCCCAGCATTTT
>-|TRBV6-2/TRBV6-3|13|TRBJ2-7
CASSPTSWYEQYF
TGTGCCAGCAGCCCCACTAGCTGGTACGAGCAGTACTTC
>TRBD1|TRBV5-1|12|TRBJ1-2
CASSLQGEGYTF
TGCGCCAGCAGCTTACAGGGGGAGGGCTACACCTTC
>-|TRBV2|16|TRBJ2-5
CASSARGRGDQETQYF
TGTGCCAGCAGCGCTAGGGGGCGGGGGGACCAAGAGACCCAGTACTTC
>-|TRBV29-1|11|TRBJ1-4
CSVPGTEKLFF
TGCAGCGTTCCAGGGACAGAAAAACTGTTTTTT
>-|TRBV10-1|14|TRBJ1-5
CASSEGRGRQPQHF
TGCGCCAGCAGTGAGGGGCGGGGGCGACAGCCCCAGCATTTT
>TRBD1|TRBV5-1|14|TRBJ1-2
CASSLTGDRNGYTF
TGCGCCAGCAGCTTAACAGGGGATCGTAATGGCTACACCTTC
>-|TRBV19|14|TRBJ1-2
CASSTLNSAYGYTF
TGTGCCAGTAGTACCCTCAATAGCGCCTATGGCTACACCTTC